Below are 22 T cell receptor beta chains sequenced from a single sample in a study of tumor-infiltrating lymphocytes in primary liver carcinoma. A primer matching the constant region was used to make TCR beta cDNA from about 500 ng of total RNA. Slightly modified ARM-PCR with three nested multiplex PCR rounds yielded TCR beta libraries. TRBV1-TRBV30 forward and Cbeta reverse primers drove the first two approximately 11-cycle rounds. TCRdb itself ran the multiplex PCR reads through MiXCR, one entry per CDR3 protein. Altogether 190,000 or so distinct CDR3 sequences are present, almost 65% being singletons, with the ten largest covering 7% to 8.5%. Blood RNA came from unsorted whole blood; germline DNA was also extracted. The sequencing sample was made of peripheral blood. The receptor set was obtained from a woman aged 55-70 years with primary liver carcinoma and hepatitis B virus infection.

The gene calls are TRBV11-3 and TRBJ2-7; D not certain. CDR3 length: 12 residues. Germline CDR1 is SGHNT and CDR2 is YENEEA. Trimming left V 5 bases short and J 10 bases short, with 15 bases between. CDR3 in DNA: TGTGCCAGCAGCCCCATCATAGGCGAACAGTACTTC. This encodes CASSPIIGEQYF.

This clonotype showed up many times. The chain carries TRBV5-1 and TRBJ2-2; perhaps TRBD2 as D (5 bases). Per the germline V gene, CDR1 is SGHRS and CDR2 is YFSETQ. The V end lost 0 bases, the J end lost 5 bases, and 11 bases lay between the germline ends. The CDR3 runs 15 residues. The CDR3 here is CASSLAGRGTGELFF. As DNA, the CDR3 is TGCGCCAGCAGCTTGGCGGGGAGAGGAACCGGGGAGCTGTTTTTT. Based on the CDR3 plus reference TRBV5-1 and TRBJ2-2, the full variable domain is KAGVTQTPRYLIKTRGQQVTLSCSPISGHRSVSWYQQTPGQGLQFLFEYFSETQRNKGNFPGRFSGRQFSNSRSEMNVSTLELGDSALYLCASSLAGRGTGELFFGEGSRLTVL.

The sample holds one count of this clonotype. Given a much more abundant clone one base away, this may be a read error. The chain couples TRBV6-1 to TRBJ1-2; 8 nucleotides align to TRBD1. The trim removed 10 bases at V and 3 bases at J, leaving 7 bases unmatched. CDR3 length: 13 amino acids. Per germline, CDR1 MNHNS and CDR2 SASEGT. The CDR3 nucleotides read TGTGCCAACCCGGACAGGGTGGACTATGGCTACACCTTC. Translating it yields CANPDRVDYGYTF.

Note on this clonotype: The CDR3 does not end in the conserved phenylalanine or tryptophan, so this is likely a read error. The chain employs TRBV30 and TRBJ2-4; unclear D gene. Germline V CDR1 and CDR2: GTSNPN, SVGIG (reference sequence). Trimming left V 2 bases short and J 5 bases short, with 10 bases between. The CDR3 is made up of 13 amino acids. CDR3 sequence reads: CAWSLYQENIQYL. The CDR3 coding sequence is TGTGCCTGGAGTCTCTACCAGGAAAACATTCAGTACCTC.

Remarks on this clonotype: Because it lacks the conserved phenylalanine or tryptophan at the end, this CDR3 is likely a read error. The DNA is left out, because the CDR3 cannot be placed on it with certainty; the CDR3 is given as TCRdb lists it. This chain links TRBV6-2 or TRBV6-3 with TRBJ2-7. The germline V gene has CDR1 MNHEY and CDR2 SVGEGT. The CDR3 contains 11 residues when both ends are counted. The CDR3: CASSYGREQHI.

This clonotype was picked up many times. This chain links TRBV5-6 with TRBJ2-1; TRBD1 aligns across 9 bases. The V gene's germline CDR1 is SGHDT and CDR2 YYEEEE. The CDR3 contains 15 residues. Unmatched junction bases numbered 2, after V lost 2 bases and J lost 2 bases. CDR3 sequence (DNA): TGTGCCAGCAGCTTCGGGGACAGGGCCTACAATGAGCAGTTCTTC. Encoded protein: CASSFGDRAYNEQFF. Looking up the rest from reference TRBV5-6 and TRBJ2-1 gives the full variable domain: DAGVTQSPTHLIKTRGQQVTLRCSPKSGHDTVSWYQQALGQGPQFIFQYYEEEERQRGNFPDRFSGHQFPNYSSELNVNALLLGDSALYLCASSFGDRAYNEQFFGPGTRLTVL.

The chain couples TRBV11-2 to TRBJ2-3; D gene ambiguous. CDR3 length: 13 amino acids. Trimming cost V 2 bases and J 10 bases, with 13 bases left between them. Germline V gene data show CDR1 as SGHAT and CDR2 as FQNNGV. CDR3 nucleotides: TGTGCCAGCAGCTTATATCGATATGCGGCGCAGTATTTT. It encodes CASSLYRYAAQYF. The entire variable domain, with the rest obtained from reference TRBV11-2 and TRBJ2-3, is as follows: EAGVAQSPRYKIIEKRQSVAFWCNPISGHATLYWYQQILGQGPKLLIQFQNNGVVDDSQLPKDRFSAERLKGVDSTLKIQPAKLEDSAVYLCASSLYRYAAQYFGPGTRLTVL.

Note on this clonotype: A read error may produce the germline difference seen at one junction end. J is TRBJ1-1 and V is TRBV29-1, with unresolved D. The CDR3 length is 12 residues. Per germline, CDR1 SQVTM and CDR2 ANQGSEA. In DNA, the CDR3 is TGCAGCGTTGTCGCATCCAACGCTGAAGCTATCTTT. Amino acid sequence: CSVVASNAEAIF. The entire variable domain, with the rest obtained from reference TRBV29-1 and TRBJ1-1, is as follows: SAVISQKPSRDICQRGTSLTIQCQVDSQVTMMFWYRQQPGQSLTLIATANQGSEATYESGFVIDKFPISRPNLTFSTLTVSNMSPEDSSIYLCSVVASNAEAIFGQGTRLTVV.

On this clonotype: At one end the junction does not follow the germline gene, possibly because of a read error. The CDR3 DNA sequence: TGTGCCAGCAGCCACGAGGGGGGGGCGTGGGAGCAGTACTTC. Encoded protein: CASSHEGGAWEQYF. The V and J genes are TRBV5-1 and TRBJ2-1, with D possibly being TRBD2 (7 bases). The end of the DNA fits TRBJ2-7 better, so the J call may be wrong. Germline V gives CDR1 SGHRS, CDR2 YFSETQ. The CDR3 totals 14 residues.

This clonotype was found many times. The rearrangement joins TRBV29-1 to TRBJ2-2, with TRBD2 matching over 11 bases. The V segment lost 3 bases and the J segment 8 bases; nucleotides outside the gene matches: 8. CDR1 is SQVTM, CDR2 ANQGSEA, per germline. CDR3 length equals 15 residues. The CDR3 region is CSVEASGRPGGELFF. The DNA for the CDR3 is TGCAGCGTTGAGGCTAGCGGGAGGCCCGGAGGGGAGCTGTTTTTT.

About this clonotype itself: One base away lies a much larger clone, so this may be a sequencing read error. CDR3 amino acids: CTSSPRKSSYNEQFF. The CDR3 DNA follows: TGTACCAGCAGTCCACGAAAGAGCTCCTACAATGAGCAGTTCTTC. The chain couples TRBV12-3 or TRBV12-4 to TRBJ2-1; no reliable D call. The CDR3 is 15 amino acids.

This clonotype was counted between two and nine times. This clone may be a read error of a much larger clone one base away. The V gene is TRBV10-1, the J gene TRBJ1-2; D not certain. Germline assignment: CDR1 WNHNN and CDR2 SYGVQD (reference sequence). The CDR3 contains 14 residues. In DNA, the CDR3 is TGCGCCAGCAGTGAACTGGGGATCGTCTATGACTACACCTTC. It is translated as CASSELGIVYDYTF.

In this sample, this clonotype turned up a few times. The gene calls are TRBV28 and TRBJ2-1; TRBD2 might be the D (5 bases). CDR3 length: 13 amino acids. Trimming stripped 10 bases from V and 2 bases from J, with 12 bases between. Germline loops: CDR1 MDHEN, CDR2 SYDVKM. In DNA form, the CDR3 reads TGTGCCACCCTGGGGAGTCCCTACAATGAGCAGTTCTTC. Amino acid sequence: CATLGSPYNEQFF.

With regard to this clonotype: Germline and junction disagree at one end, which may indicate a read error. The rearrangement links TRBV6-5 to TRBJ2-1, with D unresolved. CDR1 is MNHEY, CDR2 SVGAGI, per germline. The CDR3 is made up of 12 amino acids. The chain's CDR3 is CVSSLRRSEQLF. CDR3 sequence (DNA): TGTGTCAGCAGCCTTAGAAGGAGTGAGCAGTTATTC.

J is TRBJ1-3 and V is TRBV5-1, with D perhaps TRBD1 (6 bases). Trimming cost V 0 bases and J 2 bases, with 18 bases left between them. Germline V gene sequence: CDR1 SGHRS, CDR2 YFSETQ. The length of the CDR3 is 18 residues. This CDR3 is CASSLASSGQLTGNTIYF. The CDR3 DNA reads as TGCGCCAGCAGCTTGGCCTCCTCCGGACAGTTAACTGGAAACACCATATATTTT. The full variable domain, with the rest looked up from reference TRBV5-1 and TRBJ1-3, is KAGVTQTPRYLIKTRGQQVTLSCSPISGHRSVSWYQQTPGQGLQFLFEYFSETQRNKGNFPGRFSGRQFSNSRSEMNVSTLELGDSALYLCASSLASSGQLTGNTIYFGEGSWLTVV.

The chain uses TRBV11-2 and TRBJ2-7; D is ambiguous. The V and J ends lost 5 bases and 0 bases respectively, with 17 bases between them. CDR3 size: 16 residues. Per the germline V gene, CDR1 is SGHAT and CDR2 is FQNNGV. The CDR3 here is CASSIYSSRSSYEQYF. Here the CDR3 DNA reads TGTGCCAGCAGCATCTACTCGTCACGGAGCTCCTACGAGCAGTACTTC.

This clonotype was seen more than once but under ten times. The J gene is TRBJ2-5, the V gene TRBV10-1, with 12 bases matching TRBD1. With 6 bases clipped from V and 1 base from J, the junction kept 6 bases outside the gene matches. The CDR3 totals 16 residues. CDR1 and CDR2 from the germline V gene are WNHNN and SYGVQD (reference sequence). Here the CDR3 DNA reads TGCGCCAGCAGCCGAGGGACAGGGGGCTTCCAAGAGACCCAGTACTTC. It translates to CASSRGTGGFQETQYF.

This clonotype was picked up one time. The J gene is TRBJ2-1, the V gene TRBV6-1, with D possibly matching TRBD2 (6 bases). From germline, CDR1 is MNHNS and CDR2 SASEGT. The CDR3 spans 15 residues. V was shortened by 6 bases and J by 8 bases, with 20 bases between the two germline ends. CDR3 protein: CASRSGTTSSDEQFF. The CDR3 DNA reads TGTGCCAGCAGATCCGGGACCACATCTAGCGATGAGCAGTTCTTC.

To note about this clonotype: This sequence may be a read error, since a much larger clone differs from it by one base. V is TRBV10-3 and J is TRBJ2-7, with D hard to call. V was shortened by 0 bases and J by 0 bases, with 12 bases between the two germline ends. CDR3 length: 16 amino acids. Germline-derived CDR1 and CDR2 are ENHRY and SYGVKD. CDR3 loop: CAISESRIGTSYEQYF. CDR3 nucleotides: TGTGCCATCAGTGAGTCAAGGATCGGAACCTCCTACGAGCAGTACTTC.

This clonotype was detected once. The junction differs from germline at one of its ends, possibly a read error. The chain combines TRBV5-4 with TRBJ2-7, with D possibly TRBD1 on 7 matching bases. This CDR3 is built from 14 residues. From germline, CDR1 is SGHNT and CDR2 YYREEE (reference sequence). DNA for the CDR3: TGTGCCAGCAGCTTGGGGGCAGGGGGGTACGACCAGTACTTC. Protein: CASSLGAGGYDQYF.

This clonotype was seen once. The CDR3: CASNSNRKVFEQYF. CDR3 nucleotide sequence: TGTGCCAGCAACTCCAACCGCAAGGTTTTCGAGCAGTACTTC. The chain employs TRBV11-2 and TRBJ2-7; D ambiguous. Trimming took 7 bases from V and 6 from J, leaving 19 bases between them. Germline loops: CDR1 SGHAT, CDR2 FQNNGV. The CDR3 is 14 residues long. The complete variable domain, with remaining parts taken from reference TRBV11-2 and TRBJ2-7, reads EAGVAQSPRYKIIEKRQSVAFWCNPISGHATLYWYQQILGQGPKLLIQFQNNGVVDDSQLPKDRFSAERLKGVDSTLKIQPAKLEDSAVYLCASNSNRKVFEQYFGPGTRLTVT.

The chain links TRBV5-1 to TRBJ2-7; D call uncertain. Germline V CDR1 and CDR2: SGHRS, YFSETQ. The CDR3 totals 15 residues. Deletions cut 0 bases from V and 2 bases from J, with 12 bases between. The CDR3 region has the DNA TGCGCCAGCAGCTTGGCCGAACAATCGACCTACGAGCAGTACTTC. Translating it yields CASSLAEQSTYEQYF.